Listed below are T cell receptor beta chains from one sample, sequenced in a study of chronic HIV infection and antiretroviral therapy. TCRdb recomputed calls from the 5' RACE reads with MiXCR, one row per CDR3 protein. Among fewer than 40,000 distinct CDR3 sequences listed, 8% to 10% were seen once. Source material: peripheral blood. The receptors here all came from an adult who had HIV and had not received antiretroviral therapy, or was an uninfected healthy control (not recorded which). Both conserved end residues are part of each CDR3. D genes are given only for firm matches. Clone size is given for some rows only: seen once, a few or many times, or a class if the clone is expanded.

j_call: TRBJ1-5
v_call: TRBV6-4
d_call: TRBD1
clone_size: many
cdr3_nt: TGTGCCAGCAGCGGAGGAGACAGGGGGCGGAATCAGCCCCAGCATTTT
cdr3_aa: CASSGGDRGRNQPQHF

j_call: TRBJ2-3
v_call: TRBV28
d_call: -
clone_size: many
cdr3_nt: TGTGCCAGCAGTTTATCCGACAGGTCAAGTACGCAGTATTTT
cdr3_aa: CASSLSDRSSTQYF

j_call: TRBJ2-7
v_call: TRBV28
d_call: -
clone_size: -
cdr3_nt: TGTGCCAGCAGTTCCGGGACCCACACCTACGAGCAGTACTTC
cdr3_aa: CASSSGTHTYEQYF

j_call: TRBJ1-2
v_call: TRBV7-9
d_call: -
clone_size: few
cdr3_nt: TGTGCCAGCAGCTCGTACAGCTCCTATGGCTACACCTTC
cdr3_aa: CASSSYSSYGYTF

j_call: TRBJ2-2
v_call: TRBV28
d_call: TRBD1
clone_size: few
cdr3_nt: TGTGCCAGCAGCAACATCGGACAGGGGTACACCGGGGAGCTGTTTTTT
cdr3_aa: CASSNIGQGYTGELFF

j_call: TRBJ2-3
v_call: TRBV20-1
d_call: TRBD2
clone_size: many
cdr3_nt: TGCAGTGCGGAGACTAGCGGGAGGGCGTCAGATACGCAGTATTTT
cdr3_aa: CSAETSGRASDTQYF

j_call: TRBJ2-7
v_call: TRBV9
d_call: TRBD2
clone_size: -
cdr3_nt: TGTGCCAGCAGCGCGGGGGGGGAATCCTACGAGCAGTACTTC
cdr3_aa: CASSAGGESYEQYF

j_call: TRBJ1-4
v_call: TRBV28
d_call: -
clone_size: few
cdr3_nt: TGTGCCAGCAGTTTGGATGGCACTTCGGAAAAACTGTTTTTT
cdr3_aa: CASSLDGTSEKLFF

j_call: TRBJ1-2
v_call: TRBV5-1
d_call: -
clone_size: many
cdr3_nt: TGCGCCAGCAGCCCAAGGACGGACTATGGCTACACCTTC
cdr3_aa: CASSPRTDYGYTF

j_call: TRBJ2-1
v_call: TRBV9
d_call: TRBD2
clone_size: few
cdr3_nt: TGTGCCAGCAGCGCCGGGGGGACGGACAATGAGCAGTTCTTC
cdr3_aa: CASSAGGTDNEQFF

j_call: TRBJ1-1
v_call: TRBV3-1
d_call: -
clone_size: few
cdr3_nt: TGTGCCAGCAGCGGACACCGGAACACTGAAGCTTTCTTT
cdr3_aa: CASSGHRNTEAFF

j_call: TRBJ2-2
v_call: TRBV10-2
d_call: TRBD1
clone_size: few
cdr3_nt: TGCGCCAGCCTGGGAGCCGACAGGGCCGGGGAGCTGTTTTTT
cdr3_aa: CASLGADRAGELFF

j_call: TRBJ2-7
v_call: TRBV9
d_call: TRBD1
clone_size: -
cdr3_nt: TGTGCCAGCAGTGAGACCGGGACAGGGTATCTCGAGCAGTACTTC
cdr3_aa: CASSETGTGYLEQYF

j_call: TRBJ1-1
v_call: TRBV28
d_call: -
clone_size: -
cdr3_nt: TGTGCCAGCAGTTTATATCAGGAGGGAACTGAAGCTTTCTTT
cdr3_aa: CASSLYQEGTEAFF

j_call: TRBJ2-1
v_call: TRBV28
d_call: TRBD2
clone_size: many
cdr3_nt: TGTGCCAGCAGTTTTAATCAGGCTAGCGGGACTCAGTTCTTC
cdr3_aa: CASSFNQASGTQFF

j_call: TRBJ2-5
v_call: TRBV29-1
d_call: TRBD2
clone_size: -
cdr3_nt: TGCAGCGTGTCTAGCGGGAGTGGGAGGGGAGAGACCCAGTACTTC
cdr3_aa: CSVSSGSGRGETQYF

j_call: TRBJ1-1
v_call: TRBV20-1
d_call: -
clone_size: many
cdr3_nt: TGCAGTGCTAGGGCGAACACTGAAGCTTTCTTT
cdr3_aa: CSARANTEAFF

j_call: TRBJ2-7
v_call: TRBV28
d_call: -
clone_size: -
cdr3_nt: TGTGCCAGCAGTCCGCCCCCGCCCGCAGTAAGTCCCTACGAGCAGTACTTC
cdr3_aa: CASSPPPPAVSPYEQYF

j_call: TRBJ2-1
v_call: TRBV16
d_call: TRBD2
clone_size: few
cdr3_nt: TGTGCCAGCAGCCAATTAGGGACTAGCGGGACCAATGAGCAGTTCTTC
cdr3_aa: CASSQLGTSGTNEQFF

j_call: TRBJ2-7
v_call: TRBV7-2
d_call: TRBD2
clone_size: -
cdr3_nt: TGTGCCAGCAGCTTAGGGGGGGGTCCCCTCTACGAGCAGTACTTC
cdr3_aa: CASSLGGGPLYEQYF

j_call: TRBJ1-2
v_call: TRBV3-1
d_call: -
clone_size: -
cdr3_nt: TGTGCCAGCAGCCAAGATAGGAGGTATGGCTACACCTTC
cdr3_aa: CASSQDRRYGYTF

j_call: TRBJ1-1
v_call: TRBV7-2
d_call: TRBD1
clone_size: many
cdr3_nt: TGTGCCAGCAGCTTAAACAGGGGGGGCACTGAAGCTTTCTTT
cdr3_aa: CASSLNRGGTEAFF

j_call: TRBJ2-7
v_call: TRBV4-1
d_call: -
clone_size: many
cdr3_nt: TGCGCCAGCAGCCAAGATCTTCCGGGCCCCTACGCCGAGCAGTACTTC
cdr3_aa: CASSQDLPGPYAEQYF

j_call: TRBJ1-5
v_call: TRBV28
d_call: TRBD1
clone_size: -
cdr3_nt: TGTGCCAGCAGCGAAGGGGGCAAGGGCAATCAGCCCCAGCATTTT
cdr3_aa: CASSEGGKGNQPQHF

j_call: TRBJ2-2
v_call: TRBV6-2/TRBV6-3
d_call: -
clone_size: few
cdr3_nt: TGTGCCAGCAGTTGGGTCACGAACACCGGGGAGCTGTTTTTT
cdr3_aa: CASSWVTNTGELFF

j_call: TRBJ2-7
v_call: TRBV28
d_call: -
clone_size: few
cdr3_nt: TGTGCCAGCAGTTTAAGGCAGGGAAGGTACGAGCAGTACTTC
cdr3_aa: CASSLRQGRYEQYF

j_call: TRBJ1-1
v_call: TRBV28
d_call: -
clone_size: -
cdr3_nt: TGTGCCAGCAGTCCTCCCCCGGGGACAAAAACTGAAGCTTTCTTT
cdr3_aa: CASSPPPGTKTEAFF

j_call: TRBJ1-1
v_call: TRBV15
d_call: -
clone_size: few
cdr3_nt: TGTGCCACCAGCAGCTCGACGGCCAACACTGAAGCTTTCTTT
cdr3_aa: CATSSSTANTEAFF

j_call: TRBJ2-5
v_call: TRBV11-2
d_call: -
clone_size: -
cdr3_nt: TGTGCCAGCAGCTTACTAGTGGCTACTCAAGAGACCCAGTACTTC
cdr3_aa: CASSLLVATQETQYF

j_call: TRBJ1-4
v_call: TRBV2
d_call: -
clone_size: many
cdr3_nt: TGTGCCAGCCTTCCGGGAGGGGCTAATGAAAAACTGTTTTTT
cdr3_aa: CASLPGGANEKLFF

j_call: TRBJ2-7
v_call: TRBV20-1
d_call: TRBD2
clone_size: few
cdr3_nt: TGCAGTGCCCCAGGCCCAAGCGGGAGTGAGTACGAGCAGTACTTC
cdr3_aa: CSAPGPSGSEYEQYF

j_call: TRBJ1-6
v_call: TRBV7-3
d_call: -
clone_size: few
cdr3_nt: TGTGCCAGCACCACCATGGTAGGATCACCCCTCCACTTT
cdr3_aa: CASTTMVGSPLHF

j_call: TRBJ2-6
v_call: TRBV7-9
d_call: -
clone_size: few
cdr3_nt: TGTGCCAGCAGCCCAGTGGAATCTGGGGCCAACGTCCTGACTTTC
cdr3_aa: CASSPVESGANVLTF

j_call: TRBJ2-2
v_call: TRBV12-3/TRBV12-4
d_call: -
clone_size: few
cdr3_nt: TGTGCCAGCAGTCCCGTACCCGGGGAGCTGTTTTTT
cdr3_aa: CASSPVPGELFF

j_call: TRBJ2-1
v_call: TRBV3-1
d_call: -
clone_size: -
cdr3_nt: TGTGCCAGCAGCCAATTTCCTACCAATGAGCAGTTCTTC
cdr3_aa: CASSQFPTNEQFF

j_call: TRBJ1-1
v_call: TRBV2
d_call: -
clone_size: -
cdr3_nt: TGTGCCAGCAGCAAGAATCCCGAGGGGAGTACTGAAGCTTTCTTT
cdr3_aa: CASSKNPEGSTEAFF

j_call: TRBJ2-7
v_call: TRBV20-1
d_call: TRBD2
clone_size: many
cdr3_nt: TGCAGTGCTAGAGATACTAGCGGGAGTAAGCAGTACTTC
cdr3_aa: CSARDTSGSKQYF

j_call: TRBJ2-1
v_call: TRBV4-3
d_call: TRBD1
clone_size: -
cdr3_nt: TGCGCCAGCAGCCAGGACAGGGATACCTACAATGAGCAGTTCTTC
cdr3_aa: CASSQDRDTYNEQFF

j_call: TRBJ2-7
v_call: TRBV2
d_call: TRBD1
clone_size: many
cdr3_nt: TGTGCCAGCAGGCGACAGGGGTTATTATATGAGCAGTACTTC
cdr3_aa: CASRRQGLLYEQYF

j_call: TRBJ2-5
v_call: TRBV29-1
d_call: TRBD2
clone_size: few
cdr3_nt: TGCAGCGTTGCCTCCGGGACTAGCGCTATAGAGACCCAGTACTTC
cdr3_aa: CSVASGTSAIETQYF

j_call: TRBJ2-1
v_call: TRBV20-1
d_call: TRBD2
clone_size: -
cdr3_nt: TGCAGTGCTAGAAATAGCGGGAGGCTAGACAATGAGCAGTTCTTC
cdr3_aa: CSARNSGRLDNEQFF

j_call: TRBJ2-6
v_call: TRBV12-3/TRBV12-4
d_call: TRBD1
clone_size: few
cdr3_nt: TGTGCCAGCAGTCAGGGGGAATTAAGGCTCTCTGGGGCCAACGTCCTGACTTTC
cdr3_aa: CASSQGELRLSGANVLTF

j_call: TRBJ2-3
v_call: TRBV7-2
d_call: TRBD2
clone_size: many
cdr3_nt: TGTGCCAGCTTCTGGTCTAAGCGGGAGATCCCAGATACGCAGTATTTT
cdr3_aa: CASFWSKREIPDTQYF

j_call: TRBJ2-1
v_call: TRBV2
d_call: TRBD2
clone_size: few
cdr3_nt: TGTGCCAGCAGTGAATTAGGCGGGAGCTCCTACAATGAGCAGTTCTTC
cdr3_aa: CASSELGGSSYNEQFF

j_call: TRBJ1-1
v_call: TRBV2
d_call: -
clone_size: few
cdr3_nt: TGTGCCAGCAGCCTCCGACAAGTGAACACTGAAGCTTTCTTT
cdr3_aa: CASSLRQVNTEAFF

j_call: TRBJ2-5
v_call: TRBV28
d_call: -
clone_size: -
cdr3_nt: TGTGCCAGCGGGGGGCAAGAGACCCAGTACTTC
cdr3_aa: CASGGQETQYF